The 9 T cell receptor beta chains below come from one sample, sequenced in a study of post-analysis software for immune sequencing data. Study outcomes and limitations: Patients used about 5 TRBV segments, including TRBV5-6, TRBV5-1 and TRBV20-1, more often than controls.

cDNA libraries of TCR beta carried unique molecular identifiers. TCRdb fed the PCR reads into MiXCR, producing one record per CDR3 protein. The data hold about half a million distinct CDR3 sequences, with around 40% observed a single time. No cognate antigen is known for these TCRs. Sequencing was carried out using blood. The receptors originated from a girl aged 5-17 years with multiple sclerosis.

The chain carries TRBV6-1 and TRBJ1-4; 9 bases are a match to TRBD1. Germline-derived CDR1 and CDR2 are MNHNS and SASEGT. The CDR3 consists of 15 residues. V shed 4 bases and J 8 bases; nucleotides not matched to a gene: 8. CDR3 in DNA: TGTGCCAGCAGTGCCTCCGGGACAGGGAGCGAAAAACTGTTTTTT. Protein: CASSASGTGSEKLFF.

This clonotype was counted only a few times. The V gene is TRBV6-1, the J gene TRBJ2-1; 10 nucleotides align to TRBD1. V shed 3 bases and J 9 bases; nucleotides not matched to a gene: 2. CDR3 length equals 13 residues. Germline lookup yields CDR1 MNHNS and CDR2 SASEGT. CDR3 bases: TGTGCCAGCAGTGACCGGGACAGGGGTGAGCAGTTCTTC. Translated: CASSDRDRGEQFF.

This chain uses TRBV4-1 with TRBJ2-3; 7 positions match TRBD2. This CDR3 contains 14 residues. The germline V gene encodes CDR1 MGHRA and CDR2 YSYEKL. V was pared by 4 bases and J by 2 bases, with 3 bases of the junction left unmatched. The CDR3: CASSRSGNTDTQYF. The CDR3 coding sequence is TGCGCCAGCAGCCGAAGCGGGAACACAGATACGCAGTATTTT.

This chain uses TRBV5-5 with TRBJ2-4; D could derive from TRBD1 or TRBD2 (6 bases each). Deletions cut 3 bases from V and 6 bases from J, with 16 bases between. The CDR3 length is 15 residues. The germline V gene has CDR1 SGHKS and CDR2 YYEKEE (reference sequence). The CDR3 spells CASSWGGRGGNIQYF. DNA for the CDR3: TGTGCCAGCAGCTGGGGTGGCAGGGGAGGAAACATTCAGTACTTC.

In its sample, this clonotype was seen a few times. The V call is TRBV13, the J call TRBJ1-2; D is undetermined. The germline V gene has CDR1 PRHDT and CDR2 FYEKMQ (reference sequence). V was clipped by 0 bases and J by 8 bases, with 10 bases between them. The CDR3 extends over 13 amino acids. The CDR3 nucleotides read TGTGCCAGCAGCTTAGGTCCATCCCCAGGCTACACCTTC. This encodes CASSLGPSPGYTF.

This clonotype turned up a few times. The V and J genes are TRBV20-1 and TRBJ2-7; TRBD2 aligns across 12 bases. The CDR3 length is 15 residues. Germline V gene data show CDR1 as DFQATT and CDR2 as SNEGSKA (reference sequence). The V gene end was trimmed by 3 bases and the J gene end by 2 bases; junction bases not matched to a gene: 5. The CDR3: CSARETSGSTYEQYF. CDR3 in DNA: TGCAGTGCTAGGGAGACTAGCGGGAGTACCTACGAGCAGTACTTC.

This clonotype has only a few counts. V is TRBV5-1 and J is TRBJ2-1; 7 bases match TRBD2. The CDR3 loop spans 14 amino acids. Germline V CDR1 and CDR2: SGHRS, YFSETQ. After removal of 4 bases from V and 10 bases from J, the junction contained 11 bases not matched to a gene. For the CDR3, the DNA is TGCGCCAGCAGCCCCGCCTTAGGGACTATAGAGCAGTTCTTC. Its translation is CASSPALGTIEQFF.

This clonotype has a handful of counts. The rearrangement joins TRBV4-3 to TRBJ2-1; no reliable D call. CDR1 LGHNA and CDR2 YSLEER come from the germline V gene. The V and J ends lost 0 bases and 8 bases respectively, with 8 bases between them. This CDR3 has 13 residues. The CDR3 sequence is CASSQDTEDEQFF. The CDR3 region has the DNA TGCGCCAGCAGCCAAGACACCGAGGATGAGCAGTTCTTC.

The V and J genes are TRBV7-9 and TRBJ2-3; D might be TRBD2 (6 bases). The CDR3 consists of 13 residues. The V gene lost 5 bases and the J gene lost 3 bases, with 9 bases spanning the gap. Germline V gene sequence: CDR1 SEHNR, CDR2 FQNEAQ (reference sequence). The CDR3 DNA is TGTGCCAGCAGCGCGGGGAGGACAGATACGCAGTATTTT. Encoded protein: CASSAGRTDTQYF.